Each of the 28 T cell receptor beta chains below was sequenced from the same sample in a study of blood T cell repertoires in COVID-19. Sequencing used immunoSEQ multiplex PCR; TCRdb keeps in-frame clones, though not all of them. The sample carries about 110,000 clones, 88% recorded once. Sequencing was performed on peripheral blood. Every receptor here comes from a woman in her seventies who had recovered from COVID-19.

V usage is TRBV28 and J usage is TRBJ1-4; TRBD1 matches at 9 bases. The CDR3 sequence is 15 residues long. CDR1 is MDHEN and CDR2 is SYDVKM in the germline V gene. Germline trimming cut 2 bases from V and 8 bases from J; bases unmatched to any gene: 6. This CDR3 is CASSLGGQGGEKLFF. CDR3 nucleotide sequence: TGTGCCAGCAGTTTAGGGGGACAGGGAGGGGAAAAACTGTTTTTT.

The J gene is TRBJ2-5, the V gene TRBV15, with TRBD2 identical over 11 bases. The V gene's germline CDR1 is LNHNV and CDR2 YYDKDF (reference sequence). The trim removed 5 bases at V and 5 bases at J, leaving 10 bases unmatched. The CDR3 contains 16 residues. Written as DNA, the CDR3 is TGTGCCACCAGCGGTAGACTAGCGGGAATTGCTGAGACCCAGTACTTC. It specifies CATSGRLAGIAETQYF. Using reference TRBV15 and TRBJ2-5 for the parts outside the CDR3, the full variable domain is DAMVIQNPRYQVTQFGKPVTLSCSQTLNHNVMYWYQQKSSQAPKLLFHYYDKDFNNEADTPDNFQSRRPNTSFCFLDIRSPGLGDTAMYLCATSGRLAGIAETQYFGPGTRLLVL.

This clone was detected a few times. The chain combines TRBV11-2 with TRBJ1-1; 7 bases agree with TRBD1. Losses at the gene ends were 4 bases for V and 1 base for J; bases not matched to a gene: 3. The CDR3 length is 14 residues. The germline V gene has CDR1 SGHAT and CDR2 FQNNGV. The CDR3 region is CASSYNRGNTEAFF. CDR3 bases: TGTGCCAGCAGCTACAACAGGGGGAACACTGAAGCTTTCTTT.

In DNA form, the CDR3 reads TGTGCCAGCAGACCGAGAGGACAGGGGATCCATGGCTACACCTTC. Translating gives CASRPRGQGIHGYTF. V usage is TRBV7-9 and J usage is TRBJ1-2, with TRBD1 matching over 9 bases. Trimming at V came to 6 bases and at J to 6 bases, leaving 11 bases not matched to a gene. CDR1 and CDR2 (germline): SEHNR, FQNEAQ (reference sequence). The CDR3 length is 15 residues.

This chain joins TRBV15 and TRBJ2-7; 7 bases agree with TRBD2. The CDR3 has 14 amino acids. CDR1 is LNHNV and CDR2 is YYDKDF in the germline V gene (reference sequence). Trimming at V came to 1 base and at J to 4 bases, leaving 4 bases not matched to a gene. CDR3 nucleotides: TGTGCCACCAGCAGAGTCGGGGGGTCGTACGAGCAGTACTTC. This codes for CATSRVGGSYEQYF.

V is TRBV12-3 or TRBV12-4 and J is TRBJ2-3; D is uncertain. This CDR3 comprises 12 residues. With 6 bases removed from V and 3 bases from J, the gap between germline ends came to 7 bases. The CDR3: CASRRRTDTQYF. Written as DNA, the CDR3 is TGTGCCAGCAGGCGCCGTACAGATACGCAGTATTTT.

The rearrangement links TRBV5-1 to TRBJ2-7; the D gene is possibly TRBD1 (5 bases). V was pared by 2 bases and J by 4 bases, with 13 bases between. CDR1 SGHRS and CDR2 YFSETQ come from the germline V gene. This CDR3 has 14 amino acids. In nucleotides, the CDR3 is TGCGCCAGCAGCTTTACTCTGGGGCGGTACGAGCAGTACTTC. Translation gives CASSFTLGRYEQYF.

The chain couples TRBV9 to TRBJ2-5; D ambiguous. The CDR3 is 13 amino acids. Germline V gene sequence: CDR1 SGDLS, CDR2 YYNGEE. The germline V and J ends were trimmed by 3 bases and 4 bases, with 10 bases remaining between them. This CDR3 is CASSAQITETQYF. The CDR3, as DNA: TGTGCCAGCAGCGCGCAGATCACAGAGACCCAGTACTTC.

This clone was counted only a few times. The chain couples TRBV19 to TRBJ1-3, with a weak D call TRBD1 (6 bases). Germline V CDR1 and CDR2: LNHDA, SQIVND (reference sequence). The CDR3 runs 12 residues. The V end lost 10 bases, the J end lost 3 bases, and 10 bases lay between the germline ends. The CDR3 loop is CATRGDGNTIYF. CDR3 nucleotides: TGTGCCACCAGGGGAGATGGAAACACCATATATTTT.

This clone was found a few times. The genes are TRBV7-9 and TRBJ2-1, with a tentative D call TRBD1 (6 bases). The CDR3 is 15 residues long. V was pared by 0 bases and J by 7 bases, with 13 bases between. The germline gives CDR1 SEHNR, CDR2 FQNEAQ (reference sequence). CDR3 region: CASSLAGGAKNEQFF. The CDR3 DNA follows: TGTGCCAGCAGCTTAGCTGGGGGCGCAAAAAATGAGCAGTTCTTC.

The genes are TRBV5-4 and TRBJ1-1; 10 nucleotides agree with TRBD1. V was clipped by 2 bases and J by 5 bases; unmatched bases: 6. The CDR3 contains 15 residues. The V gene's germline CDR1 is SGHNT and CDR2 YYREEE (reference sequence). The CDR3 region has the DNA TGTGCCAGCAGCTTCCCCGGGACAGGGGTTACTGAAGCTTTCTTT. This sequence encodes CASSFPGTGVTEAFF. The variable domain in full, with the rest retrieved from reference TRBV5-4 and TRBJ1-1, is ETGVTQSPTHLIKTRGQQVTLRCSSQSGHNTVSWYQQALGQGPQFIFQYYREEENGRGNFPPRFSGLQFPNYSSELNVNALELDDSALYLCASSFPGTGVTEAFFGQGTRLTVV.

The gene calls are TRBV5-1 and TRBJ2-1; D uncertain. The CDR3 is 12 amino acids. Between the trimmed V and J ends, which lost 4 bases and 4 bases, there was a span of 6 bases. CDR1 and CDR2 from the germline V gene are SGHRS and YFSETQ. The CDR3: CASSKTYNEQFF. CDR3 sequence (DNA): TGCGCCAGCAGCAAGACTTACAATGAGCAGTTCTTC.

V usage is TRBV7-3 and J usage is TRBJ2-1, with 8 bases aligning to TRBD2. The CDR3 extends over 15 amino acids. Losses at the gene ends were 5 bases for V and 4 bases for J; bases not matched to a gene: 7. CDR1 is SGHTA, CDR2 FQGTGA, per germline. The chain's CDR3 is CASSLGSGSYNEQFF. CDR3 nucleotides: TGTGCCAGCAGCCTGGGGAGCGGGAGTTACAATGAGCAGTTCTTC.

The CDR3 reads CASSLSPVGANVLTF. CDR3 in DNA: TGTGCCAGCAGCCTAAGTCCCGTGGGGGCCAACGTCCTGACTTTC. The V gene is TRBV7-2, the J gene TRBJ2-6; D is unresolved. CDR1 and CDR2 from the germline V gene are SGHTA and FQGNSA. The CDR3 has 15 amino acids. Trimming left V 5 bases short and J 4 bases short, with 12 bases between.

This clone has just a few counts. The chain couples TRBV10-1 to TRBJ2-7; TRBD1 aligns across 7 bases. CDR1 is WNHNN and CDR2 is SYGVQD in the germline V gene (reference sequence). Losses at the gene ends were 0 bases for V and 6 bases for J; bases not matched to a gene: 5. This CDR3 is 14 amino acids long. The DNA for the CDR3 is TGCGCCAGCAGTGAGTCAAAGGGGGCAGGCGAGCAGTACTTC. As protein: CASSESKGAGEQYF.

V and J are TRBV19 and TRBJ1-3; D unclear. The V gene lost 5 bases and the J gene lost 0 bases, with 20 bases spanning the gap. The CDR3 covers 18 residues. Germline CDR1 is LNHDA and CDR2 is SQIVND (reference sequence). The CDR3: CASSARAGRGSSGNTIYF. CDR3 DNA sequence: TGTGCCAGTAGTGCCAGAGCCGGGCGGGGAAGCTCTGGAAACACCATATATTTT.

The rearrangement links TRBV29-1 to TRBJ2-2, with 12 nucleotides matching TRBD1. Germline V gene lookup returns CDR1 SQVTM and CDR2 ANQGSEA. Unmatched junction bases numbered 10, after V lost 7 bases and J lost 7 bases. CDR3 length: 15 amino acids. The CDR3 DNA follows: TGCAGCGGGGGACAGGGGGCGTCGATGGGCGGGGAGCTGTTTTTT. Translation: CSGGQGASMGGELFF.

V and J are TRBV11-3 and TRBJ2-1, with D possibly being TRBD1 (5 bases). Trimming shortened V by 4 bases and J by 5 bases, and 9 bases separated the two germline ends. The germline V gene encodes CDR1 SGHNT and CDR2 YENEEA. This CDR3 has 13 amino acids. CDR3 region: CASSSAQDNEQFF. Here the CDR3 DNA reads TGTGCCAGCAGCTCCGCACAGGACAATGAGCAGTTCTTC.

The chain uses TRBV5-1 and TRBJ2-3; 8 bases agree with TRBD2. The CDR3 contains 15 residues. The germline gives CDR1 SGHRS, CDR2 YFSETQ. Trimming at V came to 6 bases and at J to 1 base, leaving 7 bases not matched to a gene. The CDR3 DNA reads TGCGCCAGCACCCCGCGGGGGGACCGCACAGATACGCAGTATTTT. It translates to CASTPRGDRTDTQYF.

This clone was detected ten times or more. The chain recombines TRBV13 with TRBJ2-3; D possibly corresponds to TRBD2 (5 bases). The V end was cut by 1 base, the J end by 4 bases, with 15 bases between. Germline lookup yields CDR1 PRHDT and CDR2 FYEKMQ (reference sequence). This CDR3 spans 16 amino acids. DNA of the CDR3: TGTGCCAGCAGCTTAGTGGCGGAGTCAGCGGCAGATACGCAGTATTTT. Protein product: CASSLVAESAADTQYF.

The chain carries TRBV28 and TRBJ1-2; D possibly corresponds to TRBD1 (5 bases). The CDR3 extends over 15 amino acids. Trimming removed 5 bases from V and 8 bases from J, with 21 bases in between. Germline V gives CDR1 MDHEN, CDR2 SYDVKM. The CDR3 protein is CASSLTWQGIEGYTF. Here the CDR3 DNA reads TGTGCCAGCAGTCTAACGTGGCAGGGAATTGAGGGCTACACCTTC.

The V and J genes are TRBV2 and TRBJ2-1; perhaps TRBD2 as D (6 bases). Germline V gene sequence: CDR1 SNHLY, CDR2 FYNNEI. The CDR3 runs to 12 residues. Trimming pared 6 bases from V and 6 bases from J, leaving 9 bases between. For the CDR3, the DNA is TGTGCCAGCAGCGGTAGCGGCAATGAGCAGTTCTTC. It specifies CASSGSGNEQFF.

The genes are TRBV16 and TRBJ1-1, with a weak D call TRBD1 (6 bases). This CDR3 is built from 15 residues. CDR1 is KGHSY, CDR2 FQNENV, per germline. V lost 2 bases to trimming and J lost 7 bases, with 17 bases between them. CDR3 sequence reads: CASSQTLSRGFEAFF. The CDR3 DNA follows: TGTGCCAGCAGCCAAACCCTATCCAGGGGTTTTGAAGCTTTCTTT.

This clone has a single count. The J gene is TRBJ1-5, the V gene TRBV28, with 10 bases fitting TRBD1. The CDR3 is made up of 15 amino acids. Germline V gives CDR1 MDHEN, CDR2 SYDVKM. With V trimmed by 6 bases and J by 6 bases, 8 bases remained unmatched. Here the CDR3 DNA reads TGTGCCAGCAGCAGGGGACAGGGGAACAGTCAGCCCCAGCATTTT. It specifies CASSRGQGNSQPQHF.

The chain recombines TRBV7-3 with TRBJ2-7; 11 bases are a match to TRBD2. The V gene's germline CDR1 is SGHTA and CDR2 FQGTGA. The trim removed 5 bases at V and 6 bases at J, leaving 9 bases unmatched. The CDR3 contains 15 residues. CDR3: CASSPSSGGPGEQYF. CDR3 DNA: TGTGCCAGCAGCCCCTCTAGCGGGGGGCCGGGCGAGCAGTACTTC.

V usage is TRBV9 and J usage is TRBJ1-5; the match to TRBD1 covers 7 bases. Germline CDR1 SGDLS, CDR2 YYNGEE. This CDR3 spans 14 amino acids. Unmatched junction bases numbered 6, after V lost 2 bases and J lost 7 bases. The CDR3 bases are TGTGCCAGCAGCGTCCGACAGGGCGACCAGCCCCAGCATTTT. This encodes CASSVRQGDQPQHF. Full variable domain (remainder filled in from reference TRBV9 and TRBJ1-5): DSGVTQTPKHLITATGQRVTLRCSPRSGDLSVYWYQQSLDQGLQFLIQYYNGEERAKGNILERFSAQQFPDLHSELNLSSLELGDSALYFCASSVRQGDQPQHFGDGTRLSIL.

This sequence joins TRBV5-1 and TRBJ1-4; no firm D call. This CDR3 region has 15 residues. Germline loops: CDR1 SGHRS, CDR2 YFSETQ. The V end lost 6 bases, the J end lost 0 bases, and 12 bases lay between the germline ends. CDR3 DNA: TGCGCCAGCACCGGGAATCTTGCAACTAATGAAAAACTGTTTTTT. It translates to CASTGNLATNEKLFF.

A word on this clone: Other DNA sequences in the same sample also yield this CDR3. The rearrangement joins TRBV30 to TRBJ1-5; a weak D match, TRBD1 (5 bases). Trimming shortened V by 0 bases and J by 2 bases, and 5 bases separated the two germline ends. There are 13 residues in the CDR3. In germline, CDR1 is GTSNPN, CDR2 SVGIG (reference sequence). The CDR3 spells CAWSVQGNQPQHF. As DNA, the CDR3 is TGTGCCTGGAGTGTACAGGGCAATCAGCCCCAGCATTTT.